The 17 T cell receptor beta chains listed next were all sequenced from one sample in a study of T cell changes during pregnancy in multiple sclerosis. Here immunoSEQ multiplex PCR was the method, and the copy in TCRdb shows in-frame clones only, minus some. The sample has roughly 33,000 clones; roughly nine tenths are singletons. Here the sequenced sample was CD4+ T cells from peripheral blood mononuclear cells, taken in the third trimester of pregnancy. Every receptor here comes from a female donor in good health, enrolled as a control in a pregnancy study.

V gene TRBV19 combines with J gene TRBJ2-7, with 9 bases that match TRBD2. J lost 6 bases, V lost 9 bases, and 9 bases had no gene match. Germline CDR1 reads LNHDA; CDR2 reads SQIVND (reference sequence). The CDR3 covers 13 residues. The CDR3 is CASAGTSRGEQYF. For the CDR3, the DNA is TGTGCCAGCGCCGGGACTAGCAGGGGCGAGCAGTACTTC.

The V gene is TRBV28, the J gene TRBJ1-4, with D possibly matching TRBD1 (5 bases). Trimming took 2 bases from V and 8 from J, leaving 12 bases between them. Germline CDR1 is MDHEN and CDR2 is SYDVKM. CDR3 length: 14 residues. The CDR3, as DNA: TGTGCCAGCAGTTTACAACCTTACAGGGAAAAACTGTTTTTT. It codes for CASSLQPYREKLFF.

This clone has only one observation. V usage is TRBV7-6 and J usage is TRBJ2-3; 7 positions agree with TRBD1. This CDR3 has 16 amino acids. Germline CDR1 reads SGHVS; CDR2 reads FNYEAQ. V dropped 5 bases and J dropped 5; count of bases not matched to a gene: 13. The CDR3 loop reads CASSQLTGSPQDTQYF. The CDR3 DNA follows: TGTGCCAGCAGCCAACTGACAGGGAGCCCCCAAGATACGCAGTATTTT.

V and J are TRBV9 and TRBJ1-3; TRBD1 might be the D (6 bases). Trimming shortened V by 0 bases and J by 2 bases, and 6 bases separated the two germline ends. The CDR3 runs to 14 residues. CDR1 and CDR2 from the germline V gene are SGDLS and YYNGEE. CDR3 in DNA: TGTGCCAGCAGCGTAGAGGGGGCTGGAAACACCATATATTTT. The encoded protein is CASSVEGAGNTIYF.

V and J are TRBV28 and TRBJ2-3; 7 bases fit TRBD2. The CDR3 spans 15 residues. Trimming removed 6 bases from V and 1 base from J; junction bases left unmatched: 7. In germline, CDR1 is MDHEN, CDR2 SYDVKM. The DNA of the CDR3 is TGTGCCAGCAGACCCGAAGCGGGGCGCACAGATACGCAGTATTTT. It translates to CASRPEAGRTDTQYF. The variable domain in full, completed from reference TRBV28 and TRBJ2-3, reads DVKVTQSSRYLVKRTGEKVFLECVQDMDHENMFWYRQDPGLGLRLIYFSYDVKMKEKGDIPEGYSVSREKKERFSLILESASTNQTSMYLCASRPEAGRTDTQYFGPGTRLTVL.

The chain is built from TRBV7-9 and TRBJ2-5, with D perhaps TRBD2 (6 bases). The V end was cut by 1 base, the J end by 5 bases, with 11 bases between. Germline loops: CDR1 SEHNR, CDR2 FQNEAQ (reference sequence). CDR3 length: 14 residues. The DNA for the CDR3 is TGTGCCAGCAGCTTAGGGGGCGGGACGGAGACCCAGTACTTC. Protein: CASSLGGGTETQYF.

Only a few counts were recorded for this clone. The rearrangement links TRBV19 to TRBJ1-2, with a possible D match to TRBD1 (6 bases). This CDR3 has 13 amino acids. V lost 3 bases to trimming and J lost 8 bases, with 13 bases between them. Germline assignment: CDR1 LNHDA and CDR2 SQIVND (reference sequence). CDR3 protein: CASSIAGASGYTF. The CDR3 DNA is TGTGCCAGTAGTATTGCAGGGGCGTCGGGCTACACCTTC.

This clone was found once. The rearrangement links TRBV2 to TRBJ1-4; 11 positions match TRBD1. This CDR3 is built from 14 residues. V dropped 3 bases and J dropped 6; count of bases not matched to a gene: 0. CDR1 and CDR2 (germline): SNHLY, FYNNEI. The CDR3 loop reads CASSEDRGHEKLFF. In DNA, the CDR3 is TGTGCCAGCAGTGAGGACAGGGGGCATGAAAAACTGTTTTTT.

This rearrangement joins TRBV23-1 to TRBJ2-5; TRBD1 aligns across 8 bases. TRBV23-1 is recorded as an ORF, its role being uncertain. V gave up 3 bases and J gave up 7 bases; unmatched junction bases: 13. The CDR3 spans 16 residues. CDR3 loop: CASSHPDRGPYGTQYF. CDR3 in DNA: TGCGCCAGCAGTCACCCCGACAGGGGCCCTTATGGGACCCAGTACTTC.

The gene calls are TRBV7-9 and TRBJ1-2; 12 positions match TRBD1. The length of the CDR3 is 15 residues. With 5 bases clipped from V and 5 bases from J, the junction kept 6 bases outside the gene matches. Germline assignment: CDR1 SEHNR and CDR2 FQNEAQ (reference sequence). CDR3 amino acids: CASSAGTGGVYGYTF. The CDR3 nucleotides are TGTGCCAGCAGCGCGGGGACAGGGGGCGTGTATGGCTACACCTTC.

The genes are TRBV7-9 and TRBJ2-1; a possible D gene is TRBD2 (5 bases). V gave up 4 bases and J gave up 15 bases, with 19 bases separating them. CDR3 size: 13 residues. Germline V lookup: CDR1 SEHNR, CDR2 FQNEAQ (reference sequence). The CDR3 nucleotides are TGTGCCAGCAGCTCGGTCCAGGCCCAGCGGCTGTTCTTC. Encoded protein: CASSSVQAQRLFF.

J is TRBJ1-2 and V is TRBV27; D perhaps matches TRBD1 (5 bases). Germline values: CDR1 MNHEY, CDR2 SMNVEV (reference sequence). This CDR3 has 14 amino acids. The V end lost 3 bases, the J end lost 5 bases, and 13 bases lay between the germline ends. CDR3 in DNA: TGTGCCAGCAGTTTGGCAGGGATAGGGTATGGCTACACCTTC. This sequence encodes CASSLAGIGYGYTF.

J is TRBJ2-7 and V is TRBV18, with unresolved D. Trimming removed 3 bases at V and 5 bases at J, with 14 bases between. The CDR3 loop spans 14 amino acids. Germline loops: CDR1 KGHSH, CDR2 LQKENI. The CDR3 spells CASSPVAAINEQYF. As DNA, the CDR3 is TGTGCCAGCTCACCGGTTGCGGCGATCAACGAGCAGTACTTC.

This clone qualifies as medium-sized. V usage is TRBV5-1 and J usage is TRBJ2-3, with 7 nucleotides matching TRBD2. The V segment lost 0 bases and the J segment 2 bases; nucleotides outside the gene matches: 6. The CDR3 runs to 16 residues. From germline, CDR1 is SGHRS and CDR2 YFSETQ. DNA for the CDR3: TGCGCCAGCAGCTTGGGAGGCGGGAGCCCCACAGATACGCAGTATTTT. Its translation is CASSLGGGSPTDTQYF.

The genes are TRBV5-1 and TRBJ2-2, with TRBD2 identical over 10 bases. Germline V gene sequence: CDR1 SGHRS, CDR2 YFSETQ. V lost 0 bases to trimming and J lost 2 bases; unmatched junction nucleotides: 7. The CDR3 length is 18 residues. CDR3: CASSLEQRGGLNTGELFF. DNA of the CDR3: TGCGCCAGCAGCTTGGAACAGCGGGGGGGCCTTAACACCGGGGAGCTGTTTTTT.

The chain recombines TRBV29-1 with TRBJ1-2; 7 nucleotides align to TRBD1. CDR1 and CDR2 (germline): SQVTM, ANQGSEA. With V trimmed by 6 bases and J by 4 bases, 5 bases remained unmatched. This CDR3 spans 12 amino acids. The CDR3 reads CSVSTGTYGYTF. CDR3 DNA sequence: TGCAGCGTCTCGACAGGGACCTATGGCTACACCTTC. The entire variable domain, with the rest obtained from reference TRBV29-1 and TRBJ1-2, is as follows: SAVISQKPSRDICQRGTSLTIQCQVDSQVTMMFWYRQQPGQSLTLIATANQGSEATYESGFVIDKFPISRPNLTFSTLTVSNMSPEDSSIYLCSVSTGTYGYTFGSGTRLTVV.

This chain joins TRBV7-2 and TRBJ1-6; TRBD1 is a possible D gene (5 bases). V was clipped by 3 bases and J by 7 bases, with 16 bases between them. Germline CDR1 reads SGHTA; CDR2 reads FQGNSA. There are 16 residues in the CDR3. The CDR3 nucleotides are TGTGCCAGCAGCTTCGCAGGGTTGCTGGTAAATTCACCCCTCCACTTT. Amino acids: CASSFAGLLVNSPLHF.